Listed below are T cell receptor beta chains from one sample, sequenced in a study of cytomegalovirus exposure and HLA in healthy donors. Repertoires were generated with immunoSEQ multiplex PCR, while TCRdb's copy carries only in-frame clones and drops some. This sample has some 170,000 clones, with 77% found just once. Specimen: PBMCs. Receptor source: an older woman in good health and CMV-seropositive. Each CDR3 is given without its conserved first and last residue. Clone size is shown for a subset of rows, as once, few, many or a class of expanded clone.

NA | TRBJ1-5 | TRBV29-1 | SVGTGRNQPQH
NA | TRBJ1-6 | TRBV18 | ASSPSMESSYNSPLH
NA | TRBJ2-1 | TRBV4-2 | ASSQVRPASSYNEQF
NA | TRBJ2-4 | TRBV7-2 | ASSPGLENSQY
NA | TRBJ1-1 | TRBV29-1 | SVGTGSGTEAF
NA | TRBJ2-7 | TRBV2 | ASSDQGAGEQY
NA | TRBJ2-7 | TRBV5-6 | ASSRGGTGDYEQY
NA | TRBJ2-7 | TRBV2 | ASSEGAHPYEQY
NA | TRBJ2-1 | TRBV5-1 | ASSSAASGSNEQF
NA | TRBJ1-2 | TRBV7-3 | ASSSQGGENFGGYT
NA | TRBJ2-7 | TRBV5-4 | ASSLGRGEQY
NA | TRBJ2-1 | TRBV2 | ASRPSGYRSLSYNEQF
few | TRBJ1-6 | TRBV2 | ASLGQIYNSPLH
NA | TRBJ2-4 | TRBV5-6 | ASSLKPLRLSGYGSQY
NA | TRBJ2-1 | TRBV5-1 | ASSKGLAGPNEQF
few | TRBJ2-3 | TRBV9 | ASSEFQTTSGGDDTQY
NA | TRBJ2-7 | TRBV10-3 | AISEEGQTYEQY
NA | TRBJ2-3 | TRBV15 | ATSKMISGTTDTQY
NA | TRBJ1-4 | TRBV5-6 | ASNLRGGVEKLF
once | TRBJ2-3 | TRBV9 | ASSVLPSTDSQY
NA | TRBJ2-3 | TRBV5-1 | ASSPSGGVDTQY
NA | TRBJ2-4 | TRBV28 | ASSTGLGIQY
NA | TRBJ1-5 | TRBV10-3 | AISAGEGVGQPQH
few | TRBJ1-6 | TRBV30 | AGKGQDNSPLH
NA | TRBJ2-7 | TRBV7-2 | ASSTRRVSGRSYEQY
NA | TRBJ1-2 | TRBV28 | ASSFLHQNYGCT
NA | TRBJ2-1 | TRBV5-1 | ASSAGTPMRHHNEQF
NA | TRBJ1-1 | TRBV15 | ATSRGGTGDTEAF
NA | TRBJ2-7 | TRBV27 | ASGLTAFEQY
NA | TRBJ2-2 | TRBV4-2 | ASSQEGAPGELF
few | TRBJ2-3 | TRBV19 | ASQSGQAGADTQY
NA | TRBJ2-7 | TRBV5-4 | ASSWGGGTYEQY
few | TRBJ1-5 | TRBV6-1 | ASRGRWGGNQPQH
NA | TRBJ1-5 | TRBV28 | ASSLRDRHQPQH
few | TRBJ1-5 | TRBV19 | ASSIRGGTGKNQPQH
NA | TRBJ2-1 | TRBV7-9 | ASSLAGIRLASSYNEQF
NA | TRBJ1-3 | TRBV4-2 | ASSQQGPGAVGNTIY
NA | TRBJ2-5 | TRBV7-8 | ASSLGNGIETQY
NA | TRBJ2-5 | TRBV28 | ASSLTAQETQY